What follows are 22 T cell receptor beta chains derived from one specimen sequenced in a study of somatic mutations in cytotoxic T cells in rheumatoid arthritis. Measured with immunoSEQ multiplex PCR; TCRdb has only the in-frame clones, and not every one. The sample contains 5,000 to 6,000 clones, 78% of which appear only once. The sample was CD8+ T cells sorted from blood. The receptors originated from an adult with rheumatoid arthritis.

By sample fraction, this clone is hyperexpanded. V gene TRBV7-9 combines with J gene TRBJ2-7; D call uncertain. Between the trimmed V and J ends, which lost 4 bases and 5 bases, there was a span of 9 bases. The CDR3 sequence is 12 residues long. The germline V gene has CDR1 SEHNR and CDR2 FQNEAQ (reference sequence). CDR3 sequence (DNA): TGTGCCAGCAGCTCCCCGGAAGACGAGCAGTACTTC. As protein: CASSSPEDEQYF.

The V gene is TRBV19, the J gene TRBJ2-1; tentatively, D is TRBD2 (6 bases). Germline V gene sequence: CDR1 LNHDA, CDR2 SQIVND (reference sequence). The CDR3 runs to 14 residues. V dropped 8 bases and J dropped 8 bases, with 19 bases sitting between them. CDR3 bases: TGTGCCAGTCTGGGGGGATTGGGGATCCATGAGCAGTTCTTC. It is translated as CASLGGLGIHEQFF.

This clone appeared a few times. The J gene is TRBJ1-1, the V gene TRBV5-5; D uncertain. The CDR3 has 15 amino acids. V was trimmed by 0 bases and J by 1 base, leaving 10 bases between them. Germline V gene sequence: CDR1 SGHKS, CDR2 YYEKEE (reference sequence). CDR3 residues: CASSLGTGWNTEAFF. CDR3 in DNA: TGTGCCAGCAGCTTGGGGACGGGATGGAACACTGAAGCTTTCTTT.

The chain is built from TRBV19 and TRBJ1-2; TRBD1 matches 8 bases. CDR3 length: 15 amino acids. J gave up 6 bases and V 3 bases, and 9 bases lay outside the gene matches. Germline V CDR1 and CDR2: LNHDA, SQIVND (reference sequence). The CDR3 reads CASSIPGTGPDGYTF. The CDR3 DNA is TGTGCCAGTAGTATCCCCGGGACAGGACCAGATGGCTACACCTTC.

The chain combines TRBV13 with TRBJ1-4; D is undetermined. V dropped 2 bases and J dropped 0 bases, with 10 bases sitting between them. The germline gives CDR1 PRHDT, CDR2 FYEKMQ (reference sequence). CDR3 length: 16 residues. The CDR3 protein is CASSLRAFATNEKLFF. DNA of the CDR3: TGTGCCAGCAGCTTAAGGGCTTTTGCAACTAATGAAAAACTGTTTTTT.

The V gene is TRBV13, the J gene TRBJ1-2, with 10 bases matching TRBD1. V was pared by 1 base and J by 4 bases, with 12 bases of the junction left unmatched. The CDR3 has 18 residues. Germline V CDR1 and CDR2: PRHDT, FYEKMQ (reference sequence). CDR3: CASSLEVLRDRGLYGYTF. As DNA, the CDR3 is TGTGCCAGCAGCTTAGAGGTTCTCAGGGACAGGGGCCTCTATGGCTACACCTTC.

The chain links TRBV27 to TRBJ1-1; no firm D call. Deletions cut 0 bases from V and 4 bases from J, with 9 bases between. This CDR3 region has 14 residues. Germline values: CDR1 MNHEY, CDR2 SMNVEV (reference sequence). CDR3 amino acids: CASSLSWSGTEAFF. DNA of the CDR3: TGTGCCAGCAGTTTATCGTGGTCAGGCACTGAAGCTTTCTTT.

The rearrangement joins TRBV10-1 to TRBJ2-1; a possible D gene is TRBD1 (5 bases). Trimming cost V 1 base and J 6 bases, with 7 bases left between them. In germline, CDR1 is WNHNN, CDR2 SYGVQD (reference sequence). The CDR3 spans 13 residues. The CDR3 region has the DNA TGCGCCAGCAGTGAGTTAAGGGGCAATGAGCAGTTCTTC. Its protein is CASSELRGNEQFF.

The chain uses TRBV7-8 and TRBJ2-7; 9 nucleotides agree with TRBD1. The V and J ends lost 5 bases and 5 bases, in that order; junction bases with no gene match: 7. CDR1 and CDR2 from the germline V gene are SGHVS and FQNEAQ. CDR3 length: 14 amino acids. The CDR3 sequence: CASSGRDRANEQYF. In DNA, the CDR3 is TGTGCCAGCAGCGGTCGGGACAGGGCAAACGAGCAGTACTTC.

The chain carries TRBV7-6 and TRBJ1-1; no firm D call. This CDR3 spans 16 amino acids. V lost 4 bases and J lost 0, with 15 bases in between. The germline gives CDR1 SGHVS, CDR2 FNYEAQ. The CDR3 reads CASSWPGQEMNTEAFF. CDR3 DNA: TGTGCCAGCAGCTGGCCGGGCCAGGAGATGAACACTGAAGCTTTCTTT.

V is TRBV9 and J is TRBJ2-7; 10 nucleotides align to TRBD1. The CDR3 is 15 residues long. Per the germline V gene, CDR1 is SGDLS and CDR2 is YYNGEE. Trimming removed 3 bases from V and 4 bases from J; junction bases left unmatched: 7. The CDR3 loop is CASSAGTGELYEQYF. DNA for the CDR3: TGTGCCAGCAGCGCCGGGACAGGGGAACTTTACGAGCAGTACTTC.

This clone was picked up a small number of times. The V call is TRBV7-3, the J call TRBJ2-1; 8 bases match TRBD2. J lost 4 bases, V lost 5 bases, and 19 bases had no gene match. This CDR3 contains 19 residues. Germline CDR1 and CDR2: SGHTA and FQGTGA. The CDR3 loop reads CASSPKTRASGGSYNEQFF. CDR3 sequence (DNA): TGTGCCAGCAGCCCTAAGACCCGAGCCAGCGGGGGCTCTTACAATGAGCAGTTCTTC. Full variable domain (outside the CDR3, taken from reference TRBV7-3 and TRBJ2-1): GAGVSQTPSNKVTEKGKYVELRCDPISGHTALYWYRQSLGQGPEFLIYFQGTGAADDSGLPNDRFFAVRPEGSVSTLKIQRTERGDSAVYLCASSPKTRASGGSYNEQFFGPGTRLTVL.

The rearrangement links TRBV27 to TRBJ1-1; 10 positions match TRBD1. Germline-derived CDR1 and CDR2 are MNHEY and SMNVEV (reference sequence). J lost 1 base, V lost 3 bases, and 2 bases had no gene match. CDR3 length: 15 residues. The CDR3 spells CASSFGTGANTEAFF. CDR3 nucleotide sequence: TGTGCCAGCAGTTTTGGGACAGGGGCGAACACTGAAGCTTTCTTT.

The CDR3 DNA sequence: TGTGCCAGCAGCCCCCGTGGGTACCTCTACGAGCAGTACTTC. The encoded protein is CASSPRGYLYEQYF. The chain employs TRBV7-2 and TRBJ2-7; no clear D gene. Trimming took 5 bases from V and 3 from J, leaving 14 bases between them. This CDR3 is 14 amino acids long. Germline V gives CDR1 SGHTA, CDR2 FQGNSA.

The gene calls are TRBV5-1 and TRBJ1-2; 9 nucleotides agree with TRBD1. The ends lost 0 bases at V and 6 bases at J; junction bases unmatched: 6. Looked up from germline, CDR1 is SGHRS and CDR2 is YFSETQ. The CDR3 extends over 15 amino acids. Written as DNA, the CDR3 is TGCGCCAGCAGCTTGGATAACAGGGGGCAGGATGGCTACACCTTC. It specifies CASSLDNRGQDGYTF.

The chain carries TRBV11-3 and TRBJ1-3, with TRBD1 identical over 7 bases. The V gene end was trimmed by 5 bases and the J gene end by 4 bases; junction bases not matched to a gene: 8. Germline lookup yields CDR1 SGHNT and CDR2 YENEEA. The length of the CDR3 is 15 residues. CDR3 sequence (DNA): TGTGCCAGCAGCCTGACAGGGTTCGAGGGAAACACCATATATTTT. Residues: CASSLTGFEGNTIYF. The full variable domain, completed using reference TRBV11-3 and TRBJ1-3, is EAGVVQSPRYKIIEKKQPVAFWCNPISGHNTLYWYLQNLGQGPELLIRYENEEAVDDSQLPKDRFSAERLKGVDSTLKIQPAELGDSAVYLCASSLTGFEGNTIYFGEGSWLTVV.

The V call is TRBV2, the J call TRBJ1-2, with 7 bases that match TRBD1. This CDR3 is 13 amino acids long. The germline V gene has CDR1 SNHLY and CDR2 FYNNEI. The trim removed 6 bases at V and 7 bases at J, leaving 8 bases unmatched. CDR3 DNA: TGTGCCAGCAGGGGCAGGGGGGCCGGTGGCTACACCTTC. Translation gives CASRGRGAGGYTF.

V is TRBV9 and J is TRBJ2-1; D gene uncertain. This CDR3 spans 15 amino acids. From germline, CDR1 is SGDLS and CDR2 YYNGEE. V lost 0 bases, J lost 0 bases, and 7 bases lay in between. The CDR3 here is CASSVAKGSYNEQFF. CDR3 DNA: TGTGCCAGCAGCGTAGCCAAGGGCTCCTACAATGAGCAGTTCTTC.

The rearrangement uses TRBV9 and TRBJ2-6; the D gene is possibly TRBD1 (5 bases). The CDR3 extends over 16 amino acids. Trimming took off 2 bases at V and 4 bases at J, with 13 bases between the two ends. Germline lookup yields CDR1 SGDLS and CDR2 YYNGEE. The CDR3 DNA is TGTGCCAGCAGCGTCGATCAGGGAACCGGGGCCAACGTCCTGACTTTC. Translation gives CASSVDQGTGANVLTF.

This clone has more than one count but fewer than ten. This CDR3 reads CASSPGEGGEETQYF. The CDR3, as DNA: TGTGCCAGCAGCCCAGGCGAGGGGGGGGAAGAGACCCAGTACTTC. The rearrangement links TRBV5-4 to TRBJ2-5, with a possible D match to TRBD2 (7 bases). Germline V lookup: CDR1 SGHNT, CDR2 YYREEE (reference sequence). The CDR3 is 15 residues long. V dropped 4 bases and J dropped 3 bases, with 16 bases sitting between them.

The V call is TRBV5-6, the J call TRBJ2-1, with D possibly matching TRBD2 (5 bases). The ends were cut back, 4 bases at V and 4 bases at J, with 15 bases in the middle. CDR1 SGHDT and CDR2 YYEEEE come from the germline V gene. The CDR3 is made up of 15 amino acids. Here the CDR3 DNA reads TGTGCCAGCAGCCTGGTCGGGGAGAGATACAATGAGCAGTTCTTC. Protein sequence: CASSLVGERYNEQFF. The complete variable domain, with remaining parts taken from reference TRBV5-6 and TRBJ2-1, reads DAGVTQSPTHLIKTRGQQVTLRCSPKSGHDTVSWYQQALGQGPQFIFQYYEEEERQRGNFPDRFSGHQFPNYSSELNVNALLLGDSALYLCASSLVGERYNEQFFGPGTRLTVL.

This sequence joins TRBV6-6 and TRBJ1-1; tentatively, D is TRBD1 (5 bases). With 3 bases removed from V and 4 bases from J, the gap between germline ends came to 9 bases. Per the germline V gene, CDR1 is MNHNY and CDR2 is SVGAGI (reference sequence). This CDR3 is built from 13 residues. The CDR3 nucleotides read TGTGCCAGCAGTTATTCAGGGACCACTGAAGCTTTCTTT. Translated: CASSYSGTTEAFF.